This T cell receptor beta chain was captured by sequencing in a study of blood T cell repertoires in COVID-19. About the research overall: Acute and convalescent COVID-19 samples came from the United States, Italy and Spain. In each case, the material was cDNA or gDNA derived from T cells, B-cell-depleted T cells, or PBMCs.

Trimming took off 3 bases at V and 2 bases at J, with 9 bases between the two ends. The CDR3 totals 14 residues. Germline loops: CDR1 KGHDR, CDR2 SFDVKD. Per the original methods: Researchers report that nucleated cell counts were estimated from reference gene primer amplification. The method was immunoSEQ multiplex PCR; TCRdb's version includes in-frame clones alone and lacks a portion of them. The DNA gave D and trimming, while V, J and clone size come from that table. The profile covers 150,000 to 200,000 clones, with approximately 92% appearing a single time and about 4.5% taken by the ten largest.

This clonotype was obtained from a woman between 45 and 65 years old with acute or convalescent COVID-19. Sequenced material: peripheral blood. V gene TRBV24-1 combines with J gene TRBJ2-5, with D possibly TRBD2 on 5 matching bases. This CDR3 reads CATSDPSGQETQYF. DNA for the CDR3: TGTGCCACCAGTGATCCCTCGGGACAAGAGACCCAGTACTTC.